The 28 T cell receptor beta chains reported below all come from one sample, sequenced in a study of blood T cell repertoires in COVID-19. Measured with immunoSEQ multiplex PCR; TCRdb has only the in-frame clones, and not every one. The sample shows fewer than 65,000 clones, around 90% of them seen only once. Material for sequencing was peripheral blood. The receptor source for this set is a man in his fifties or sixties with acute or convalescent COVID-19.

The chain joins TRBV5-1 to TRBJ2-6, with a weak D call TRBD1 (5 bases). This CDR3 is 18 amino acids long. Per the germline V gene, CDR1 is SGHRS and CDR2 is YFSETQ. Trimming shortened V by 4 bases and J by 4 bases, and 21 bases separated the two germline ends. CDR3 in amino acids: CASSPGHSGMSGANVLTF. CDR3 DNA: TGCGCCAGCAGCCCAGGGCATTCTGGGATGAGCGGGGCCAACGTCCTGACTTTC. The full variable domain, its missing parts supplied by reference TRBV5-1 and TRBJ2-6, is KAGVTQTPRYLIKTRGQQVTLSCSPISGHRSVSWYQQTPGQGLQFLFEYFSETQRNKGNFPGRFSGRQFSNSRSEMNVSTLELGDSALYLCASSPGHSGMSGANVLTFGAGSRLTVL.

The rearrangement uses TRBV10-2 and TRBJ2-7; TRBD1 agrees at 9 bases. Germline V gene data show CDR1 as WSHSY and CDR2 as SAAADI. The CDR3 loop spans 13 amino acids. V shed 10 bases and J 2 bases; nucleotides not matched to a gene: 6. Here the CDR3 DNA reads TGCGCCATACCGGGACAGGGTCCCTACGAGCAGTACTTC. It specifies CAIPGQGPYEQYF.

CDR3 residues: CASSQGGTGYSPLHF. Here the CDR3 DNA reads TGTGCCAGCAGCCAAGGAGGGACAGGGTATTCACCCCTCCACTTT. The V call is TRBV14, the J call TRBJ1-6; TRBD1 matches 9 bases. V lost 1 base, J lost 8 bases, and 3 bases stayed unmatched. Germline-derived CDR1 and CDR2 are SGHDN and FVKESK. The length of the CDR3 is 15 residues.

The chain combines TRBV21-1 with TRBJ2-5; no DNA check was done on the table's D call, TRBD1. TRBV21-1 is a known pseudogene. The CDR3 consists of 17 residues. CDR3 in amino acids: CASSAPSGAEPRETQYF. The CDR3 nucleotides are TGTGCCAGCAGCGCTCCCTCAGGGGCCGAGCCCCGGGAGACCCAGTACTTC.

To note about this clone: This same CDR3 is encoded by further DNA sequences in the sample. J is TRBJ1-5 and V is TRBV12-3 or TRBV12-4, with a weak D call TRBD1 (6 bases). The CDR3 has 13 residues. Between the trimmed V and J ends, which lost 3 bases and 7 bases, there was a span of 10 bases. The CDR3 region has the DNA TGTGCCAGCAGTTTCACAGGGAACCAGCCCCAGCATTTT. It specifies CASSFTGNQPQHF.

The count of this clone is one. This chain joins TRBV18 and TRBJ1-1, with a tentative D call TRBD1 (5 bases). This CDR3 contains 17 residues. Trimming shortened V by 1 base and J by 1 base, and 16 bases separated the two germline ends. Germline V gene sequence: CDR1 KGHSH, CDR2 LQKENI. CDR3 sequence (DNA): TGTGCCAGCTCACCACTGTCAATGGGACTTGGGAACACTGAAGCTTTCTTT. The encoded protein is CASSPLSMGLGNTEAFF.

This chain uses TRBV5-1 with TRBJ1-1; unclear D gene. The CDR3 sequence is 18 residues long. Germline loops: CDR1 SGHRS, CDR2 YFSETQ. The V end was cut by 0 bases, the J end by 0 bases, with 18 bases between. CDR3 coding DNA: TGCGCCAGCAGCTTGGTAGCCGGCCTATACGCGATGAACACTGAAGCTTTCTTT. Its translation: CASSLVAGLYAMNTEAFF. The variable domain in full, completed from reference TRBV5-1 and TRBJ1-1, reads KAGVTQTPRYLIKTRGQQVTLSCSPISGHRSVSWYQQTPGQGLQFLFEYFSETQRNKGNFPGRFSGRQFSNSRSEMNVSTLELGDSALYLCASSLVAGLYAMNTEAFFGQGTRLTVV.

The chain is built from TRBV18 and TRBJ2-7, with 13 bases aligning to TRBD2. The germline V gene encodes CDR1 KGHSH and CDR2 LQKENI. V lost 3 bases to trimming and J lost 6 bases; unmatched junction nucleotides: 5. The CDR3 contains 15 residues. Written as DNA, the CDR3 is TGTGCCAGCTCACCGGCCGGGACTAGCGGGGTCGAGCAGTACTTC. Translating gives CASSPAGTSGVEQYF.

V gene TRBV19 combines with J gene TRBJ1-2; D is possibly TRBD1 (6 bases). The germline CDR1 and CDR2 sequences are LNHDA and SQIVND (reference sequence). The V end lost 7 bases, the J end lost 7 bases, and 16 bases lay between the germline ends. The CDR3 length is 13 residues. The chain's CDR3 is CASKTTGKSGYTF. CDR3 bases: TGTGCCAGTAAGACAACAGGGAAATCTGGCTACACCTTC.

The rearrangement links TRBV20-1 to TRBJ1-2; 7 bases line up with TRBD1. The CDR3 totals 14 residues. V was clipped by 3 bases and J by 0 bases; unmatched bases: 4. Germline V gene data show CDR1 as DFQATT and CDR2 as SNEGSKA (reference sequence). The CDR3 coding sequence is TGCAGTGCTAGTCGGGACAGCCCTAACTATGGCTACACCTTC. Amino acids: CSASRDSPNYGYTF.

In nucleotides, the CDR3 is TGCAGCGTTGATAGGAGGCTGAACACTGAAGCTTTCTTT. It yields the protein CSVDRRLNTEAFF. V usage is TRBV29-1 and J usage is TRBJ1-1; D not certain. The V gene's germline CDR1 is SQVTM and CDR2 ANQGSEA. The V and J ends lost 3 bases and 0 bases respectively, with 8 bases between them. The CDR3 has 13 amino acids.

V is TRBV27 and J is TRBJ1-1; 7 bases are a match to TRBD1. The V segment lost 5 bases and the J segment 8 bases; nucleotides outside the gene matches: 8. CDR3 size: 13 residues. Germline V gene data show CDR1 as MNHEY and CDR2 as SMNVEV (reference sequence). DNA of the CDR3: TGTGCCAGCAGTCCCGACAGGGCTGGCGAAGCTTTCTTT. Translating it yields CASSPDRAGEAFF.

The chain links TRBV19 to TRBJ1-1; D perhaps matches TRBD1 (6 bases). Per the germline V gene, CDR1 is LNHDA and CDR2 is SQIVND (reference sequence). The CDR3 consists of 15 residues. V was trimmed by 3 bases and J by 1 base, leaving 12 bases between them. The CDR3, as DNA: TGTGCCAGTAGTATTGCCGGGACATCGAACACTGAAGCTTTCTTT. This encodes CASSIAGTSNTEAFF.

V is TRBV30 and J is TRBJ1-1, with 8 bases lining up with TRBD1. Losses at the gene ends were 2 bases for V and 4 bases for J; bases not matched to a gene: 9. In germline, CDR1 is GTSNPN, CDR2 SVGIG (reference sequence). The CDR3 covers 15 residues. Here the CDR3 reads CAWSLLPTGGTEAFF. The CDR3 region has the DNA TGTGCCTGGAGTCTACTCCCAACAGGGGGCACTGAAGCTTTCTTT.

J is TRBJ2-6 and V is TRBV12-5; D gene ambiguous. The germline CDR1 and CDR2 sequences are LGHNT and FRNRAP. This CDR3 is 14 amino acids long. V lost 5 bases, J lost 0 bases, and 5 bases lay in between. The CDR3 bases are TGTGCTAGTGGTAACATCTCTGGGGCCAACGTCCTGACTTTC. Its translation: CASGNISGANVLTF.

V gene TRBV10-3 combines with J gene TRBJ2-1, with D possibly TRBD2 on 5 matching bases. Germline CDR1 ENHRY, CDR2 SYGVKD. V was shortened by 8 bases and J by 10 bases, with 9 bases between the two germline ends. The CDR3 covers 10 residues. Written as DNA, the CDR3 is TGTGCCATCGGCGGCGGGGAGCAGTTCTTC. Translating gives CAIGGGEQFF.

The genes are TRBV5-1 and TRBJ1-1; no firm D call. Trimming left V 2 bases short and J 3 bases short, with 8 bases between. The CDR3 has 13 amino acids. CDR1 and CDR2 from the germline V gene are SGHRS and YFSETQ. The DNA for the CDR3 is TGCGCCAGCAGCTTAATGAGGTACACTGAAGCTTTCTTT. Translation gives CASSLMRYTEAFF.

The gene calls are TRBV20-1 and TRBJ2-1; D is ambiguous. This CDR3 comprises 10 residues. Germline lookup yields CDR1 DFQATT and CDR2 SNEGSKA (reference sequence). Trimming removed 0 bases at V and 11 bases at J, with 5 bases between. The CDR3 spells CSARDLQQFF. The CDR3, as DNA: TGCAGTGCTAGAGACCTCCAGCAGTTCTTC.

This chain links TRBV12-3 or TRBV12-4 with TRBJ1-6; no reliable D call. The V gene lost 3 bases and the J gene lost 9 bases, with 6 bases spanning the gap. This CDR3 is built from 12 residues. The CDR3 nucleotides read TGTGCCAGCAGTTTTACGGTTTCACCCCTCCACTTT. Its translation is CASSFTVSPLHF.

J is TRBJ2-1 and V is TRBV5-4; TRBD2 aligns across 12 bases. Germline values: CDR1 SGHNT, CDR2 YYREEE (reference sequence). There are 16 residues in the CDR3. Losses at the gene ends were 0 bases for V and 8 bases for J; bases not matched to a gene: 6. As DNA, the CDR3 is TGTGCCAGCAGCTTGGAAGCTCTAGCGGGGGGGCATGAGCAGTTCTTC. It yields the protein CASSLEALAGGHEQFF.

The V call is TRBV25-1, the J call TRBJ2-3, with a tentative D call TRBD1 (5 bases). The CDR3 spans 15 residues. In germline, CDR1 is MGHDK, CDR2 SYGVNS. Between the trimmed V and J ends, which lost 3 bases and 2 bases, there was a span of 12 bases. CDR3 nucleotides: TGTGCCAGCAGTGACCGAGACAGCTTCACAGATACGCAGTATTTT. It specifies CASSDRDSFTDTQYF.

The genes are TRBV30 and TRBJ1-5; tentative D call: TRBD1 (6 bases). V was trimmed by 1 base and J by 3 bases, leaving 13 bases between them. The CDR3 has 15 residues. Germline-derived CDR1 and CDR2 are GTSNPN and SVGIG (reference sequence). The CDR3: CAWSASGHYNQPQHF. The CDR3 nucleotides are TGTGCCTGGAGTGCTTCGGGACACTACAATCAGCCCCAGCATTTT. Using reference TRBV30 and TRBJ1-5 for the parts outside the CDR3, the full variable domain is SQTIHQWPATLVQPVGSPLSLECTVEGTSNPNLYWYRQAAGRGLQLLFYSVGIGQISSEVPQNLSASRPQDRQFILSSKKLLLSDSGFYLCAWSASGHYNQPQHFGDGTRLSIL.

The rearrangement joins TRBV19 to TRBJ2-1; the D is unclear. Germline loops: CDR1 LNHDA, CDR2 SQIVND (reference sequence). This CDR3 has 13 amino acids. V was cut by 1 base and J by 6 bases, with 7 bases left in between. CDR3 residues: CASSIGYSNEQFF. The CDR3 DNA reads as TGTGCCAGTAGTATAGGTTACTCCAATGAGCAGTTCTTC.

The chain recombines TRBV5-1 with TRBJ2-3; TRBD2 aligns across 11 bases. Germline V CDR1 and CDR2: SGHRS, YFSETQ. CDR3 length equals 17 residues. V dropped 3 bases and J dropped 4; count of bases not matched to a gene: 10. CDR3 DNA sequence: TGCGCCAGCAGCTCTGGCCTAGCGGGGGGAAGTTCAGATACGCAGTATTTT. Residues: CASSSGLAGGSSDTQYF.

The chain uses TRBV28 and TRBJ2-2; tentative D call: TRBD1 (7 bases). The CDR3 has 15 amino acids. Trimming took 11 bases from V and 7 from J, leaving 23 bases between them. Germline V gene lookup returns CDR1 MDHEN and CDR2 SYDVKM. The CDR3 nucleotides read TGTGCCGTTAGCCTGCCTCAGGGGGGCTACGGGGAGCTGTTTTTT. Translated: CAVSLPQGGYGELFF. Looking up the rest from reference TRBV28 and TRBJ2-2 gives the full variable domain: DVKVTQSSRYLVKRTGEKVFLECVQDMDHENMFWYRQDPGLGLRLIYFSYDVKMKEKGDIPEGYSVSREKKERFSLILESASTNQTSMYLCAVSLPQGGYGELFFGEGSRLTVL.

The chain links TRBV6-5 to TRBJ1-1; D remains unclear. This CDR3 is 13 amino acids long. Germline V gene lookup returns CDR1 MNHEY and CDR2 SVGAGI. Trimming removed 0 bases at V and 7 bases at J, with 9 bases between. CDR3 bases: TGTGCCAGCAGTTACTCCGAAACAGTTGAAGCTTTCTTT. It is translated as CASSYSETVEAFF.

V and J are TRBV11-2 and TRBJ2-7, with TRBD2 matching over 13 bases. V dropped 1 base and J dropped 0; count of bases not matched to a gene: 6. The CDR3 sequence is 18 residues long. The germline gives CDR1 SGHAT, CDR2 FQNNGV. The CDR3: CASSLVGLAGVRSYEQYF. CDR3 bases: TGTGCCAGCAGCTTAGTAGGACTAGCGGGGGTGCGCTCCTACGAGCAGTACTTC.

The chain combines TRBV5-1 with TRBJ1-2, with D possibly being TRBD1 (6 bases). The length of the CDR3 is 14 residues. Trimming removed 0 bases at V and 3 bases at J, with 9 bases between. Per the germline V gene, CDR1 is SGHRS and CDR2 is YFSETQ. The CDR3 DNA is TGCGCCAGCAGCTTGGACAGGGCTGACTATGGCTACACCTTC. This encodes CASSLDRADYGYTF.